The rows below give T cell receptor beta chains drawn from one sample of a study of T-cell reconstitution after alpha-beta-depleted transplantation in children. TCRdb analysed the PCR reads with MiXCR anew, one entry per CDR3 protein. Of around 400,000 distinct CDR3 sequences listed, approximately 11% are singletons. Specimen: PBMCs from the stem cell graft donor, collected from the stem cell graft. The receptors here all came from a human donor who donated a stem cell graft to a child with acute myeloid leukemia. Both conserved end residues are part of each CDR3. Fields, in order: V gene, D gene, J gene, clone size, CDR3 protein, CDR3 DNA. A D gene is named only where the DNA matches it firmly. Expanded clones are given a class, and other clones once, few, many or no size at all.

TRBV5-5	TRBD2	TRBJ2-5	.	CASSVSLAGATQETQYF	TGTGCCAGCAGCGTTTCACTAGCGGGGGCGACCCAAGAGACCCAGTACTTC
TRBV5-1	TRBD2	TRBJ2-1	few	CASSLDREGIEQFF	TGCGCCAGCAGCTTGGACCGGGAGGGGATTGAGCAGTTCTTC
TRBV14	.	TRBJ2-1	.	CASSLRGGPYEQFF	TGTGCCAGCAGCTTGAGGGGGGGGCCGTATGAGCAGTTCTTC
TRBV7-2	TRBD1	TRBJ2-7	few	CASSYWDRVGEQYF	TGTGCCAGCAGCTACTGGGACAGGGTGGGTGAGCAGTACTTC
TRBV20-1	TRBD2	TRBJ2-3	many	CSARDPVAGADTQYF	TGCAGTGCTAGAGATCCGGTAGCGGGAGCAGATACGCAGTATTTT
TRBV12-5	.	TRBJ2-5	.	CASGSYPIRDNQETQYF	TGTGCTAGTGGTTCCTATCCAATCCGGGACAACCAAGAGACCCAGTACTTC
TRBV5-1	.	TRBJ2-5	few	CASSLAAGAGETQYF	TGCGCCAGCAGCTTGGCGGCGGGGGCCGGGGAGACCCAGTACTTC
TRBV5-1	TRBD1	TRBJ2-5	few	CASSVGQGETQYF	TGCGCCAGCAGCGTCGGACAGGGAGAGACCCAGTACTTC
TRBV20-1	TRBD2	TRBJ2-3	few	CSANRGGRTSF	TGCAGTGCAAATCGCGGGGGGCGGACGTCTTTT
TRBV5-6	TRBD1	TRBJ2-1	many	CASGTDFNNEQFF	TGTGCCAGTGGGACAGATTTCAACAATGAGCAGTTCTTC
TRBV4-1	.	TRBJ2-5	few	CASSQLQDQETQYF	TGCGCCAGCAGCCAACTACAGGACCAAGAGACCCAGTACTTC
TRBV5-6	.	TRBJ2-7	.	CASSFGHYSYEQYF	TGTGCCAGCAGCTTTGGGCACTATTCCTACGAGCAGTACTTC
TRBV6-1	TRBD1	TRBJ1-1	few	CASSRRQGPEAFF	TGTGCCAGCAGTCGCCGACAGGGACCTGAAGCTTTCTTT
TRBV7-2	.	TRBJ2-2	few	CASSLTQGSLGVELFF	TGTGCCAGCAGCTTAACCCAGGGGTCACTGGGAGTGGAGCTGTTTTTT
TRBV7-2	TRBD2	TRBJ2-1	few	CASSLGLAGVRANEQFF	TGTGCCAGCAGCCTGGGACTAGCGGGAGTTAGGGCCAATGAGCAGTTCTTC
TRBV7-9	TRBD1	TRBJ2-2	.	CASSRDRRGELFF	TGTGCCAGCAGCCGGGACAGGCGCGGGGAGCTGTTTTTT
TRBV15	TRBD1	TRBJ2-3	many	CATSRVGQGTDTQYF	TGTGCCACCAGCAGAGTAGGACAGGGCACAGATACGCAGTATTTT
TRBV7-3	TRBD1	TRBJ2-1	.	CASSRRGLKEQFF	TGTGCCAGCAGCCGTAGGGGGCTGAAGGAGCAGTTCTTC
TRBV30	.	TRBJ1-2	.	CAWSADLGRLLGYTF	TGTGCCTGGAGTGCCGACCTCGGGCGGCTGCTTGGCTACACCTTC
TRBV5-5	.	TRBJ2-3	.	CASSIMHGWERDTQYF	TGTGCCAGCAGCATAATGCACGGGTGGGAAAGGGATACGCAGTATTTT
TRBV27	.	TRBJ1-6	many	CASTPLGGHSPLHF	TGTGCCAGCACTCCCCTAGGGGGTCATTCACCCCTCCACTTT
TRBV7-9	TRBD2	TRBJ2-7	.	CASSLEQGLAGGVEQYF	TGTGCCAGCAGCTTAGAACAAGGACTAGCGGGAGGAGTCGAGCAGTACTTC
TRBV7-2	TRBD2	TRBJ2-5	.	CASSLVGSGRGGETQYF	TGTGCCAGCAGCTTAGTTGGGAGCGGGAGGGGGGGGGAGACCCAGTACTTC
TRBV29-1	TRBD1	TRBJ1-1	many	CSAEGQGGTEAFF	TGCAGCGCTGAGGGACAGGGAGGCACTGAAGCTTTCTTT
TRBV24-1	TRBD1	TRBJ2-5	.	CATSVEQGEYQETQYF	TGTGCCACCAGTGTTGAACAGGGGGAGTACCAAGAGACCCAGTACTTC
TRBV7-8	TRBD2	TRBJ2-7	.	CASSLISGSYEQYF	TGTGCCAGCAGCCTCATTAGCGGGAGTTACGAGCAGTACTTC
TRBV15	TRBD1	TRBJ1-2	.	CATSSTGGSGYTF	TGTGCCACCAGCAGCACAGGGGGCAGCGGCTACACCTTC
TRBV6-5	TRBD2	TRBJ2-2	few	CASSLQRGGRTGELFF	TGTGCCAGCAGTTTACAGCGGGGGGGTCGCACCGGGGAGCTGTTTTTT
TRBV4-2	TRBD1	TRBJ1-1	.	CASSPLGTGGVRNTEAFF	TGTGCCAGCAGCCCGTTAGGGACAGGGGGCGTCCGGAACACTGAAGCTTTCTTT
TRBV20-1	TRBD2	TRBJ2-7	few	CSAGTSGGYYEQYF	TGCAGTGCGGGTACTAGCGGGGGCTACTACGAGCAGTACTTC
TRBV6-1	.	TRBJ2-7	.	CASRVLELRSYEQYF	TGTGCCAGCAGGGTTCTAGAATTAAGGTCCTACGAGCAGTACTTC
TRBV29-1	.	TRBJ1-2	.	CSVVGLDFNYGYTF	TGCAGCGTTGTGGGGCTTGACTTCAACTATGGCTACACCTTC
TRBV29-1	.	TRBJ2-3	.	CSVSYSRTDTQYF	TGCAGCGTTAGTTATAGCCGCACAGATACGCAGTATTTT
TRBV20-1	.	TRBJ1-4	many	CSATPTGGEKLFF	TGCAGTGCGACACCGACGGGAGGTGAAAAACTGTTTTTT
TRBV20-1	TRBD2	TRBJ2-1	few	CSAPWGEGSSYNEQFF	TGCAGTGCCCCGTGGGGGGAGGGGAGCTCCTACAATGAGCAGTTCTTC
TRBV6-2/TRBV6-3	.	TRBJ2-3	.	CASSGIPTDTQYF	TGTGCCAGCAGCGGGATCCCGACAGATACGCAGTATTTT
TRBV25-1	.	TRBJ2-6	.	CASSASGTHSGANVLTF	TGTGCCAGCAGTGCCTCCGGGACACACTCTGGGGCCAACGTCCTGACTTTC
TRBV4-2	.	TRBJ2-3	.	CASSQPTSTDTQYF	TGTGCCAGCAGCCAACCCACTAGCACAGATACGCAGTATTTT
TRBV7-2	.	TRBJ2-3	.	CASSLIQGLGTDTQYF	TGTGCCAGCAGCTTAATTCAGGGTCTCGGCACAGATACGCAGTATTTT
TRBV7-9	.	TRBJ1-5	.	CASSLDHTSNQPQHF	TGTGCCAGCAGCTTAGACCATACGAGCAATCAGCCCCAGCATTTT
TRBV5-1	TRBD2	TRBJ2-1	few	CASSSTSGSTREQFF	TGCGCCAGCAGCTCTACTAGCGGGAGTACGCGGGAGCAGTTCTTC
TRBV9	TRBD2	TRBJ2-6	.	CASSGGAGGPSGANVLTF	TGTGCCAGCAGCGGGGGGGCGGGAGGACCCTCTGGGGCCAACGTCCTGACTTTC
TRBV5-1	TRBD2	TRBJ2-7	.	CASSLGTSGTPSSYEQYF	TGCGCCAGCAGCTTGGGGACTAGCGGGACCCCCAGCTCCTACGAGCAGTACTTC
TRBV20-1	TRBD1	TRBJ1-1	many	CRAKTGENTEAFF	TGCAGAGCAAAGACAGGGGAGAACACTGAAGCTTTCTTT
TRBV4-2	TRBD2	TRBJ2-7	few	CASSSPRGGPFEQYF	TGTGCCAGCAGTTCTCCCCGGGGAGGGCCCTTCGAGCAGTACTTC
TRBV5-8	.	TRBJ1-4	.	CASSLAPTRLGEKLFF	TGTGCCAGCAGCTTGGCTCCGACACGGCTGGGTGAAAAACTGTTTTTT
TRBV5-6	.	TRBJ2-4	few	CASSLRRSAKNIQYF	TGTGCCAGCAGCTTGAGAAGATCAGCCAAAAACATTCAGTACTTC
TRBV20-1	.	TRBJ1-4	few	CSGTDPRAEKLFF	TGCAGTGGGACAGATCCCAGGGCTGAAAAACTGTTTTTT
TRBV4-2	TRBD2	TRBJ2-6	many	CASSQDVVRAGAGANVLTF	TGTGCCAGCAGCCAAGATGTCGTCAGGGCGGGAGCTGGGGCCAACGTCCTGACTTTC
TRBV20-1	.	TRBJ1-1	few	CSALRDANPTEAFF	TGCAGTGCCCTCCGGGACGCTAATCCGACTGAAGCTTTCTTT
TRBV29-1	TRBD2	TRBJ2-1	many	CSVDELAGNEQFF	TGCAGCGTTGATGAACTAGCGGGGAATGAGCAGTTCTTC
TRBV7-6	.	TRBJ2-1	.	CASSSPLGGRNEQFF	TGTGCCAGCAGCTCTCCATTGGGGGGCAGGAATGAGCAGTTCTTC
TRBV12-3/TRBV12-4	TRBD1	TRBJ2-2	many	CASSGQGANTGELFF	TGTGCCAGCAGCGGACAGGGGGCGAACACCGGGGAGCTGTTTTTT
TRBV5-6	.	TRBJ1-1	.	CASRSLQGSEAFF	TGTGCCAGCAGGTCACTACAGGGATCTGAAGCTTTCTTT
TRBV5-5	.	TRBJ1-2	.	CASSLLGASYGYTF	TGTGCCAGCAGCTTGCTGGGGGCCAGCTATGGCTACACCTTC
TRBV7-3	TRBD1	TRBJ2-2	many	CASSQTGYTGELFF	TGTGCCAGCAGCCAGACAGGGTACACCGGGGAGCTGTTTTTT
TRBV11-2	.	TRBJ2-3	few	CASSNNRGAGTQYF	TGTGCCAGCAGCAATAATAGGGGGGCCGGGACGCAGTATTTT
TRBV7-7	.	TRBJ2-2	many	CASSLKLRGELFF	TGTGCTAGCAGCTTGAAGCTAAGGGGGGAGCTGTTTTTT
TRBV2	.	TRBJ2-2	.	CASRPGAGELFF	TGTGCCAGCAGACCGGGGGCCGGGGAGCTGTTTTTT
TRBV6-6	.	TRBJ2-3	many	CASMAGGTDTQYF	TGTGCCAGCATGGCAGGGGGCACAGATACGCAGTATTTT